This TCR beta chain was identified in a study of CD8+ T cells in alopecia areata. Overall study context: Treatment of the treated patients consisted of oral tofacitinib, 5 to 10 mg twice daily.

The treatment: oral pan-JAK inhibitor, 5-10 mg twice daily. Trimming cost V 6 bases and J 4 bases, with 16 bases left between them. Germline CDR1 reads MNHEY; CDR2 reads SMNVEV (reference sequence). The CDR3 is 15 amino acids. RNA was isolated and reverse transcribed to cDNA, the sequencing template. The repertoire was sequenced with immunoSEQ multiplex PCR; TCRdb's copy has only in-frame clones and lacks some. Here the sample spans some 150,000 clones, roughly 82% being singletons. The sequence derives from a human donor with alopecia areata. Sequences were derived from CD8+ T cells sorted from blood, sampled at week 4, from a patient treated with tofacitinib. The rearrangement links TRBV27 to TRBJ2-1; tentatively, D is TRBD1 (6 bases). The DNA for the CDR3 is TGTGCCAGCAGCAACCGGGACAACATATACAATGAGCAGTTCTTC. Protein sequence: CASSNRDNIYNEQFF.